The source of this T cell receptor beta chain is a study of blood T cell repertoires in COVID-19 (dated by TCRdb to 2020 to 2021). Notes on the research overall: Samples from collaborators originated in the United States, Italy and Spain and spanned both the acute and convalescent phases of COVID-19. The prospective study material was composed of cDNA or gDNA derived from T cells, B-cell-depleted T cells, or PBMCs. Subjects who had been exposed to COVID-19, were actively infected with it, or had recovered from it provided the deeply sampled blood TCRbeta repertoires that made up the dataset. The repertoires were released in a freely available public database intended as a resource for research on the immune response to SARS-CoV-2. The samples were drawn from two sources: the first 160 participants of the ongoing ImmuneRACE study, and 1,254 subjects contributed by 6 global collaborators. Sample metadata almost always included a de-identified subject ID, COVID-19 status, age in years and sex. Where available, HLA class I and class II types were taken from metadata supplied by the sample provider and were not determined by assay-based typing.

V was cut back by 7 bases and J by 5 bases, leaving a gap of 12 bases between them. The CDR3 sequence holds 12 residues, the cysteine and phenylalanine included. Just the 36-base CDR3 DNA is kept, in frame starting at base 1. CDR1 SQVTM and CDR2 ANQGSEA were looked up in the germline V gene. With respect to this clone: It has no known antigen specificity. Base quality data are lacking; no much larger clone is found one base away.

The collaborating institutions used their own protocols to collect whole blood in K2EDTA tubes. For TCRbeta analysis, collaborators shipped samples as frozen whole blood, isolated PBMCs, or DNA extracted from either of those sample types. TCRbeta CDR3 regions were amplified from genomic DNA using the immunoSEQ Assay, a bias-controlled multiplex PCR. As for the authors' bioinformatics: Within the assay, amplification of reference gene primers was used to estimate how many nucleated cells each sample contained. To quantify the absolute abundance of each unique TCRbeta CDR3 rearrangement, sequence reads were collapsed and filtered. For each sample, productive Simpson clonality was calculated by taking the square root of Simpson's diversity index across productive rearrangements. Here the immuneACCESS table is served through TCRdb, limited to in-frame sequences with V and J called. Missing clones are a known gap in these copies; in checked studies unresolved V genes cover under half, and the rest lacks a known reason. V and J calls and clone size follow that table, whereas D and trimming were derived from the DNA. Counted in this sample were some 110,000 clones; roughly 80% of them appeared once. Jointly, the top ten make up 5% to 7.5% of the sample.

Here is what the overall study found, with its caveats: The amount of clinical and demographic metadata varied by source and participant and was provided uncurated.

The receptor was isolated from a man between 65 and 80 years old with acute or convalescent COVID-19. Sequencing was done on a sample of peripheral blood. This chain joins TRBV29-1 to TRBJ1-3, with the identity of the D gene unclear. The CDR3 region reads CSAEVARNTIYF. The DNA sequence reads TGCAGCGCCGAGGTGGCACGAAACACCATATATTTT.